The 27 T cell receptor beta chains reported below all come from one sample, sequenced in a study of early stage breast cancer tumors. Here immunoSEQ multiplex PCR was the method, and the copy in TCRdb shows in-frame clones only, minus some. The data hold 40,000 to 60,000 clones, with around 83% observed a single time. The sample consisted of blood. The receptors were gathered from a person aged 45 to 59 with breast cancer.

This clone came up once. V and J are TRBV18 and TRBJ1-2; the match to TRBD1 covers 9 bases. This CDR3 region has 16 residues. J lost 5 bases, V lost 2 bases, and 9 bases had no gene match. CDR1 is KGHSH, CDR2 LQKENI, per germline. CDR3 loop: CASSPAGTGKEYGYTF. The DNA for the CDR3 is TGTGCCAGCTCACCAGCAGGGACAGGGAAGGAGTATGGCTACACCTTC.

This clone showed up just a few times. This sequence joins TRBV11-2 and TRBJ1-6, with 9 bases matching TRBD1. Germline CDR1 and CDR2: SGHAT and FQNNGV. J gave up 7 bases and V 1 base, and 2 bases lay outside the gene matches. The CDR3 extends over 15 amino acids. CDR3 region: CASSLAGQGNSPLHF. The CDR3 nucleotides are TGTGCCAGCAGCTTAGCGGGACAGGGCAATTCACCCCTCCACTTT.

The J gene is TRBJ2-5, the V gene TRBV5-5, with 8 bases lining up with TRBD1. CDR3 length: 15 amino acids. The junction had 10 bases not matched to a gene; V was cut back by 4 bases and J by 5 bases. Germline loops: CDR1 SGHKS, CDR2 YYEKEE (reference sequence). DNA of the CDR3: TGTGCCAGCAGCCCTAGGACAGGGATCCGCGAGACCCAGTACTTC. It specifies CASSPRTGIRETQYF.

The chain combines TRBV5-1 with TRBJ2-5, with 10 nucleotides matching TRBD2. The germline V gene encodes CDR1 SGHRS and CDR2 YFSETQ. V trimming: 4 bases; J trimming: 2 bases; junction bases outside the gene matches: 11. This CDR3 is 17 amino acids long. The CDR3 spells CASSLRPSGGLQETQYF. DNA for the CDR3: TGCGCCAGCAGCCTACGTCCTAGCGGGGGACTTCAAGAGACCCAGTACTTC.

This chain uses TRBV2 with TRBJ1-2; D uncertain. Germline CDR1 and CDR2: SNHLY and FYNNEI. This CDR3 has 14 amino acids. The V gene lost 6 bases and the J gene lost 4 bases, with 15 bases spanning the gap. CDR3 in amino acids: CASRGQATSYGYTF. The DNA for the CDR3 is TGTGCCAGCAGGGGTCAGGCCACTAGCTATGGCTACACCTTC.

The chain combines TRBV11-3 with TRBJ1-1, with 7 nucleotides matching TRBD1. CDR3 length: 14 residues. Trimming at V came to 3 bases and at J to 1 base, leaving 2 bases not matched to a gene. The V gene's germline CDR1 is SGHNT and CDR2 YENEEA. CDR3 residues: CASSLGQKNTEAFF. The CDR3 DNA is TGTGCCAGCAGCTTGGGACAGAAGAACACTGAAGCTTTCTTT.

The chain uses TRBV25-1 and TRBJ2-7; D remains unclear. The V end was cut by 5 bases, the J end by 1 base, with 9 bases between. Per germline, CDR1 MGHDK and CDR2 SYGVNS. This CDR3 is built from 13 residues. This chain's CDR3 is CASSLAESYEQYF. The CDR3 nucleotides read TGTGCCAGCAGTTTGGCGGAATCCTACGAGCAGTACTTC.

This chain joins TRBV11-2 and TRBJ2-5, with D perhaps TRBD1 (6 bases). Trimming removed 5 bases from V and 1 base from J, with 11 bases in between. Looked up from germline, CDR1 is SGHAT and CDR2 is FQNNGV. CDR3 length: 14 residues. The CDR3 loop reads CASSPGQIQETQYF. CDR3 nucleotides: TGTGCCAGCAGCCCCGGACAGATCCAAGAGACCCAGTACTTC.

The rearrangement links TRBV9 to TRBJ1-6; D might be TRBD1 (6 bases). The CDR3 sequence is 17 residues long. The germline gives CDR1 SGDLS, CDR2 YYNGEE. V was clipped by 4 bases and J by 11 bases, with 25 bases between them. As DNA, the CDR3 is TGTGCCAGCAGCCCACAGGTGGGGGGGGCAAAGGGTACACCCCTCCACTTT. It encodes CASSPQVGGAKGTPLHF.

The chain employs TRBV19 and TRBJ2-7; no firm D call. V lost 3 bases and J 2 bases, leaving 11 bases between the germline ends. In germline, CDR1 is LNHDA, CDR2 SQIVND (reference sequence). The CDR3 extends over 14 amino acids. CDR3 residues: CASSMEQTPYEQYF. The CDR3 nucleotides are TGTGCCAGTAGTATGGAGCAGACCCCCTACGAGCAGTACTTC.

This chain joins TRBV6-1 and TRBJ2-3; D call uncertain. CDR3 length: 11 amino acids. The germline V gene encodes CDR1 MNHNS and CDR2 SASEGT. Between the trimmed V and J ends, which lost 5 bases and 3 bases, there was a span of 3 bases. Here the CDR3 reads CASSSTDTQYF. DNA for the CDR3: TGTGCCAGCAGTTCGACAGATACGCAGTATTTT.

The chain carries TRBV5-1 and TRBJ2-2; 13 nucleotides line up with TRBD2. Germline CDR1 reads SGHRS; CDR2 reads YFSETQ. V lost 3 bases and J lost 5; bases outside the gene matches: 1. The CDR3 sequence is 15 residues long. The CDR3 region is CASSSLAGGTGELFF. DNA for the CDR3: TGCGCCAGCAGCTCACTAGCGGGAGGGACCGGGGAGCTGTTTTTT. The variable domain in full, with the rest retrieved from reference TRBV5-1 and TRBJ2-2, is KAGVTQTPRYLIKTRGQQVTLSCSPISGHRSVSWYQQTPGQGLQFLFEYFSETQRNKGNFPGRFSGRQFSNSRSEMNVSTLELGDSALYLCASSSLAGGTGELFFGEGSRLTVL.

The chain joins TRBV7-9 to TRBJ2-1; 9 bases line up with TRBD2. Per the germline V gene, CDR1 is SEHNR and CDR2 is FQNEAQ (reference sequence). V trimming: 5 bases; J trimming: 7 bases; junction bases outside the gene matches: 9. The length of the CDR3 is 15 residues. CDR3 in amino acids: CASSGSSGVWNEQFF. The CDR3 DNA sequence: TGTGCCAGCAGCGGATCTAGCGGGGTTTGGAATGAGCAGTTCTTC.

The V and J genes are TRBV7-9 and TRBJ2-3; D is unresolved. The germline CDR1 and CDR2 sequences are SEHNR and FQNEAQ (reference sequence). CDR3 length equals 17 residues. The V and J ends lost 5 bases and 3 bases respectively, with 21 bases between them. CDR3: CASSQAMKQLGTDTQYF. Here the CDR3 DNA reads TGTGCCAGCAGCCAAGCAATGAAGCAATTAGGTACAGATACGCAGTATTTT.

The rearrangement links TRBV28 to TRBJ1-1; the D gene is possibly TRBD1 (5 bases). The CDR3 spans 15 residues. CDR1 is MDHEN, CDR2 SYDVKM, per germline. V gave up 6 bases and J gave up 4 bases, with 18 bases separating them. The CDR3 coding sequence is TGTGCCAGCAGCTCCCCCAGGGTTCAGGGCACTGAAGCTTTCTTT. Amino acid sequence: CASSSPRVQGTEAFF.

CDR3 loop: CASSLSAQGGAFF. In DNA, the CDR3 is TGCGCCAGCAGCTTGTCGGCTCAGGGAGGGGCTTTCTTT. The chain carries TRBV5-1 and TRBJ1-1; possible D gene TRBD1, 5 bases. The CDR3 totals 13 residues. CDR1 and CDR2 from the germline V gene are SGHRS and YFSETQ. The V and J ends lost 1 base and 11 bases respectively, with 15 bases between them.

J is TRBJ2-3 and V is TRBV7-9; TRBD2 matches 8 bases. The CDR3 sequence is 18 residues long. V lost 5 bases and J lost 2; bases outside the gene matches: 15. Germline V gene data show CDR1 as SEHNR and CDR2 as FQNEAQ (reference sequence). The CDR3 sequence is CASSPGDMREEHTDTQYF. Written as DNA, the CDR3 is TGTGCCAGCAGCCCCGGGGATATGCGGGAGGAACACACAGATACGCAGTATTTT.

This clone came up once. This chain uses TRBV19 with TRBJ1-5; the D gene is possibly TRBD1 (5 bases). V was clipped by 5 bases and J by 2 bases, with 13 bases between them. CDR1 and CDR2 from the germline V gene are LNHDA and SQIVND (reference sequence). CDR3 length: 15 residues. The CDR3 nucleotides are TGTGCCAGTAGTGCTTCTGGGGGAGGCAATCAGCCCCAGCATTTT. Its translation: CASSASGGGNQPQHF.

The chain joins TRBV5-4 to TRBJ1-4; 7 nucleotides agree with TRBD1. The V segment lost 4 bases and the J segment 7 bases; nucleotides outside the gene matches: 19. Germline V gene lookup returns CDR1 SGHNT and CDR2 YYREEE (reference sequence). The CDR3 spans 18 residues. CDR3 region: CASSPGGAGGSSPEKLFF. In nucleotides, the CDR3 is TGTGCCAGCAGCCCTGGTGGGGCAGGGGGTAGTTCGCCTGAAAAACTGTTTTTT.

In this sample, this clone turned up once. This chain links TRBV27 with TRBJ2-2; D is uncertain. The ends were cut back, 5 bases at V and 4 bases at J, with 11 bases in the middle. The CDR3 totals 14 residues. Per germline, CDR1 MNHEY and CDR2 SMNVEV (reference sequence). The CDR3 sequence is CASSIYRSTGELFF. As DNA, the CDR3 is TGTGCCAGCAGTATCTACAGATCCACCGGGGAGCTGTTTTTT.

J is TRBJ1-1 and V is TRBV11-3; D gene uncertain. This CDR3 is 13 amino acids long. Trimming left V 3 bases short and J 3 bases short, with 8 bases between. Germline V gene data show CDR1 as SGHNT and CDR2 as YENEEA. The CDR3 region is CASSFVADTEAFF. CDR3 nucleotide sequence: TGTGCCAGCAGCTTTGTTGCGGACACTGAAGCTTTCTTT.

V gene TRBV6-5 combines with J gene TRBJ1-2; 7 bases match TRBD1. The germline CDR1 and CDR2 sequences are MNHEY and SVGAGI. This CDR3 contains 15 residues. The V segment lost 2 bases and the J segment 4 bases; nucleotides outside the gene matches: 7. The CDR3 protein is CASSYKGAPLYGYTF. The DNA for the CDR3 is TGTGCCAGCAGTTACAAGGGGGCTCCCCTCTATGGCTACACCTTC.

The chain has TRBV5-1 and TRBJ2-1; D not certain. There are 12 residues in the CDR3. V was cut by 6 bases and J by 5 bases, with 9 bases left in between. CDR1 is SGHRS, CDR2 YFSETQ, per germline. CDR3 bases: TGCGCCAGCAAGGATTGGAACAATGAGCAGTTCTTC. Its protein is CASKDWNNEQFF.

This clone was counted only a few times. The chain uses TRBV28 and TRBJ1-5; D unresolved. With 5 bases removed from V and 2 bases from J, the gap between germline ends came to 7 bases. This CDR3 region has 13 residues. Germline V gene lookup returns CDR1 MDHEN and CDR2 SYDVKM. DNA for the CDR3: TGTGCCAGCAGTCCCCCGGGCAATCAGCCCCAGCATTTT. Protein: CASSPPGNQPQHF.

This chain connects TRBV19 to TRBJ2-1, with D possibly matching TRBD2 (5 bases). The CDR3 consists of 14 residues. The V gene's germline CDR1 is LNHDA and CDR2 SQIVND (reference sequence). V lost 6 bases and J 5 bases, leaving 14 bases between the germline ends. CDR3 DNA sequence: TGTGCCAGTAGACCTCAACGGGGTAACAATGAGCAGTTCTTC. Translation: CASRPQRGNNEQFF.

This chain links TRBV7-9 with TRBJ2-3; a weak D match, TRBD1 (6 bases). V lost 6 bases to trimming and J lost 0 bases, with 13 bases between them. Looked up from germline, CDR1 is SEHNR and CDR2 is FQNEAQ (reference sequence). The CDR3 length is 15 residues. In nucleotides, the CDR3 is TGTGCCAGCAGGCTGGGGGCGTCGAGCACAGATACGCAGTATTTT. Translation: CASRLGASSTDTQYF.

J is TRBJ1-2 and V is TRBV29-1, with D maybe TRBD1 (6 bases). From germline, CDR1 is SQVTM and CDR2 ANQGSEA. The CDR3 consists of 14 residues. Trimming left V 6 bases short and J 1 base short, with 15 bases between. The CDR3 coding sequence is TGCAGCGTCTGGACAGAGGCCCATAACTATGGCTACACCTTC. Translation: CSVWTEAHNYGYTF.